This T cell receptor (beta chain) was retrieved from a study of neurological immune-mediated disorders. PBMCs stored at -80 C, 2 million in total, were the source of the unsorted libraries. With 10-nucleotide random UMIs, 5'RACE was used to make the cDNA. TCRdb itself ran the 5' RACE reads through MiXCR, one entry per CDR3 protein. The sample lists under 70,000 distinct CDR3 sequences; roughly 5.5% were seen once. The V segment lost 7 bases and the J segment 7 bases; nucleotides outside the gene matches: 11. The germline V gene has CDR1 SGHRS and CDR2 YFSETQ. CDR3 length: 15 residues. Whole-study findings and limits: Among 34 multiple sclerosis patients, 18 had repertoires that phylogenetic grouping placed in one related-CDR3 cluster, a possible signature.

This clonotype was detected a few times. Its cognate antigen is unknown. The source of this sequence is a woman aged 25 to 39 with multiple sclerosis. The sample comprised PBMCs. The rearrangement uses TRBV5-1 and TRBJ2-2, with 9 bases that match TRBD1. The CDR3 DNA reads TGCGCCAGCGGAGTCGCGGGACAGGGTATCGGGGAGCTGTTTTTT. Translating gives CASGVAGQGIGELFF. The full variable domain, rest sourced from reference TRBV5-1 and TRBJ2-2, is KAGVTQTPRYLIKTRGQQVTLSCSPISGHRSVSWYQQTPGQGLQFLFEYFSETQRNKGNFPGRFSGRQFSNSRSEMNVSTLELGDSALYLCASGVAGQGIGELFFGEGSRLTVL.